The TCR beta chain under discussion was sequenced for a study of blood T cell repertoires in COVID-19. Looking at the study overall: Acute and convalescent COVID-19 specimens originated in the United States, Italy and Spain. In each case, the material was cDNA or gDNA derived from T cells, B-cell-depleted T cells, or PBMCs.

V lost 4 bases to trimming and J lost 4 bases, with 17 bases between them. The CDR3 is 16 amino acids. From germline, CDR1 is SGHDN and CDR2 FVKESK. Original data processing: Cell counts per sample came from amplifying reference gene primers. TCRdb's copy holds only in-frame clones and misses some; the assay was immunoSEQ multiplex PCR. V, J and clone size derive from that table, while D and trimming were established from the DNA sequence. The sample includes approximately 99,000 clones, 88% of them seen just once. Material: peripheral blood. The source is a human donor in a cohort sampled during active COVID-19. The chain couples TRBV14 to TRBJ2-1; a possible D gene is TRBD2 (6 bases). The chain's CDR3 is CASSPSQRAIYNEQFF. CDR3 DNA: TGTGCCAGCAGCCCCTCCCAGCGGGCCATATACAATGAGCAGTTCTTC.